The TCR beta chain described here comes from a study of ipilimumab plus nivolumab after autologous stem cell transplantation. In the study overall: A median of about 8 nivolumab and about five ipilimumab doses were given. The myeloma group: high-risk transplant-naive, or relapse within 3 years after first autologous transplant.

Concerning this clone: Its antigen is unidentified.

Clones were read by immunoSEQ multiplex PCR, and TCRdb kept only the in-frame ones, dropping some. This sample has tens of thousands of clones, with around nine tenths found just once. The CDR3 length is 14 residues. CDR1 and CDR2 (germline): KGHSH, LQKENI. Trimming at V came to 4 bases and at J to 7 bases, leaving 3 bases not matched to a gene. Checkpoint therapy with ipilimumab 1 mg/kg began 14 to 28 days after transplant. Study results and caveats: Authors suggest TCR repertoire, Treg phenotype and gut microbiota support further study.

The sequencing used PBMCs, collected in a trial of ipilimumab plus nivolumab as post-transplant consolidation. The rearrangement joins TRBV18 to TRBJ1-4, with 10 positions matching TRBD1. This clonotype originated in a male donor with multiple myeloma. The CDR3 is CASSLGTGAEKLFF. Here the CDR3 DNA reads TGTGCCAGCTCACTCGGGACAGGGGCTGAAAAACTGTTTTTT. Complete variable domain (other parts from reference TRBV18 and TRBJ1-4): NAGVMQNPRHLVRRRGQEARLRCSPMKGHSHVYWYRQLPEEGLKFMVYLQKENIIDESGMPKERFSAEFPKEGPSILRIQQVVRGDSAAYFCASSLGTGAEKLFFGSGTQLSVL.